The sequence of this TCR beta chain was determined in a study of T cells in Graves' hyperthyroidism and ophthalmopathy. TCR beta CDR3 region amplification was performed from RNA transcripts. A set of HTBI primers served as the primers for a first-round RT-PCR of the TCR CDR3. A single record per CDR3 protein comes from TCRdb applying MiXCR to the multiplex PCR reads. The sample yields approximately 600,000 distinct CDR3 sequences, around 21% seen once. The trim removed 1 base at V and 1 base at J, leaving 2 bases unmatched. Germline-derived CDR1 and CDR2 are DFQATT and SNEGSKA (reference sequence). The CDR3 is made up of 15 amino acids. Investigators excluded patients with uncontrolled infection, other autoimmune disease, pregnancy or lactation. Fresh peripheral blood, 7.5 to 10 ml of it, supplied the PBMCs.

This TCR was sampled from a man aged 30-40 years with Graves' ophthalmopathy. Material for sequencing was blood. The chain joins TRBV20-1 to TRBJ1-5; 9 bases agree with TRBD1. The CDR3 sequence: CSARGGQGSNQPQHF. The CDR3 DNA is TGCAGTGCTAGAGGCGGACAGGGGAGCAATCAGCCCCAGCATTTT.